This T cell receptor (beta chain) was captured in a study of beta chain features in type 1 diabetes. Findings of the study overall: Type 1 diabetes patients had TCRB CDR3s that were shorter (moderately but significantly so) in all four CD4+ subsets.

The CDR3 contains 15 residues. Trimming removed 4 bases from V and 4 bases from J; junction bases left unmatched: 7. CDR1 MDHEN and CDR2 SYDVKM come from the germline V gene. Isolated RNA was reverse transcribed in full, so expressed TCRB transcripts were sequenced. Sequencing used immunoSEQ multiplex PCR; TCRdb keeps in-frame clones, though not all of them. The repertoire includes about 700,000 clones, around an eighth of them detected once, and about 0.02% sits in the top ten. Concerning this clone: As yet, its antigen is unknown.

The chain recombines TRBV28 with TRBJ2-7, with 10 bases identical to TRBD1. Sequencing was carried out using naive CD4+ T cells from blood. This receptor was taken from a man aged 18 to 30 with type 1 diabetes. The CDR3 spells CASSSRDRGIYEQYF. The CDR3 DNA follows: TGTGCCAGCAGTTCCCGGGACAGGGGAATATACGAGCAGTACTTC.